The 30 T cell receptor beta chains reported below all come from one sample, sequenced in a study of T cells after yellow fever vaccination. Each CDR3 protein gets one entry after TCRdb re-called the 5' RACE reads with MiXCR. The sample shows about 400,000 distinct CDR3 sequences, 6% to 8% of them seen only once. Here the sequenced sample was PBMCs, taken 5 days after the yellow fever booster vaccination. The receptors derive from a young man who received the YFV17D yellow fever vaccine.

This clonotype was seen at least ten times. The rearrangement joins TRBV29-1 to TRBJ2-3; D gene unclear. The CDR3 length is 12 residues. The V end lost 4 bases, the J end lost 0 bases, and 5 bases lay between the germline ends. From germline, CDR1 is SQVTM and CDR2 ANQGSEA. The CDR3 nucleotides are TGCAGCGTTGTAGCCAGCACAGATACGCAGTATTTT. Its protein is CSVVASTDTQYF.

In this sample, this clonotype turned up many times. This chain links TRBV5-1 with TRBJ2-1; TRBD2 matches 10 bases. Germline lookup yields CDR1 SGHRS and CDR2 YFSETQ. V dropped 1 base and J dropped 7; count of bases not matched to a gene: 2. The CDR3 runs 14 residues. The CDR3 region has the DNA TGCGCCAGCAGCTTGCCTAGCGGGAGAAATGAGCAGTTCTTC. Translation: CASSLPSGRNEQFF.

This clonotype was recorded at least ten times. The chain couples TRBV10-3 to TRBJ2-7; 12 bases match TRBD2. This CDR3 region has 16 residues. Germline trimming cut 0 bases from V and 5 bases from J; bases unmatched to any gene: 5. Germline V gene lookup returns CDR1 ENHRY and CDR2 SYGVKD. The CDR3 bases are TGTGCCATCAGTGAGTCCTCACTAGCGGGAGGTAACGAGCAGTACTTC. It specifies CAISESSLAGGNEQYF.

A few counts support this clonotype. The chain uses TRBV7-7 and TRBJ2-2; D ambiguous. The germline V gene encodes CDR1 SSHAT and CDR2 FNYEAQ (reference sequence). Trimming removed 2 bases at V and 5 bases at J, with 9 bases between. The length of the CDR3 is 14 residues. The CDR3 DNA is TGTGCCAGCAGCTTAAATTTAGATACCGGGGAGCTGTTTTTT. Amino acids: CASSLNLDTGELFF.

This clonotype has ten or more counts. The V gene is TRBV5-5, the J gene TRBJ2-1, with 10 bases identical to TRBD2. Trimming took 5 bases from V and 4 from J; bases not matched to a gene: 12. The germline gives CDR1 SGHKS, CDR2 YYEKEE (reference sequence). The CDR3 sequence is 17 residues long. The chain's CDR3 is CASSFPKTSGTYNEQFF. CDR3 bases: TGTGCCAGCAGTTTTCCGAAAACTAGCGGGACTTACAATGAGCAGTTCTTC.

This clonotype was recorded at least ten times. V and J are TRBV20-1 and TRBJ2-5; D uncertain. This CDR3 spans 14 amino acids. The germline CDR1 and CDR2 sequences are DFQATT and SNEGSKA (reference sequence). The ends were cut back, 5 bases at V and 5 bases at J, with 18 bases in the middle. The CDR3 reads CSAHSGRSAETQYF. CDR3 sequence (DNA): TGCAGTGCTCATTCGGGCCGATCCGCGGAGACCCAGTACTTC.

This clonotype has at least ten counts. For the CDR3, the DNA is TGTGCCAGCAGTTTGGTGGACGGGAATCAGCCCCAGCATTTT. This sequence encodes CASSLVDGNQPQHF. This chain joins TRBV6-5 and TRBJ1-5; D gene unclear. The germline V gene has CDR1 MNHEY and CDR2 SVGAGI. Trimming took 4 bases from V and 4 from J, leaving 11 bases between them. This CDR3 has 14 amino acids.

The chain links TRBV12-3 or TRBV12-4 to TRBJ1-5; 9 bases are shared with TRBD1. The CDR3 covers 18 residues. The CDR3 sequence: CTRSSTYRDRAGNQPQHF. The CDR3 DNA is TGTACCCGCAGTTCCACATACCGGGACAGGGCGGGCAATCAGCCCCAGCATTTT.

This clonotype was picked up a small number of times. This sequence joins TRBV5-1 and TRBJ2-7; unclear D gene. The germline V gene encodes CDR1 SGHRS and CDR2 YFSETQ. The CDR3 is made up of 14 amino acids. Trimming took 4 bases from V and 3 from J, leaving 14 bases between them. The CDR3 region is CASSLDRLGYEQYF. The CDR3 DNA follows: TGCGCCAGCAGCCTAGATCGTTTGGGCTACGAGCAGTACTTC.

This clonotype was observed many times. The chain has TRBV24-1 and TRBJ2-1, with 13 bases aligning to TRBD2. Per the germline V gene, CDR1 is KGHDR and CDR2 is SFDVKD. The CDR3 spans 18 residues. The J segment lost 0 bases and the V segment lost 2 bases, leaving 3 bases of the junction unmatched. CDR3: CATSDSTSGRFSYNEQFF. CDR3 DNA: TGTGCCACCAGTGATTCGACTAGCGGGAGGTTCTCCTACAATGAGCAGTTCTTC.

This clonotype appeared many times. V and J are TRBV30 and TRBJ2-4, with 11 bases fitting TRBD2. Germline V gene sequence: CDR1 GTSNPN, CDR2 SVGIG (reference sequence). V lost 0 bases, J lost 3 bases, and 7 bases stayed unmatched. This CDR3 has 17 amino acids. The DNA of the CDR3 is TGTGCCTGGAGTGTGGTAGGGACTAGCGGTTTCAAAAACATTCAGTACTTC. Translating gives CAWSVVGTSGFKNIQYF.

In its sample, this clonotype was seen many times. This chain uses TRBV4-3 with TRBJ2-5; tentatively, D is TRBD2 (6 bases). The CDR3 length is 15 residues. The germline V gene has CDR1 LGHNA and CDR2 YSLEER. Trimming left V 4 bases short and J 1 base short, with 13 bases between. The CDR3 region has the DNA TGCGCCAGCAGCCGGGAGCTCGGGAGCCAAGAGACCCAGTACTTC. Its protein is CASSRELGSQETQYF.

This clonotype turned up a few times. This rearrangement joins TRBV25-1 to TRBJ2-2; no reliable D call. Germline V gives CDR1 MGHDK, CDR2 SYGVNS. This CDR3 contains 15 residues. V was shortened by 2 bases and J by 6 bases, with 13 bases between the two germline ends. The CDR3 spells CASSERVFAPGELFF. CDR3 sequence (DNA): TGTGCCAGCAGTGAAAGGGTATTCGCGCCCGGGGAGCTGTTTTTT.

This clonotype was recorded at least ten times. This chain connects TRBV29-1 to TRBJ2-3; D is unresolved. Germline loops: CDR1 SQVTM, CDR2 ANQGSEA. Between the trimmed V and J ends, which lost 2 bases and 1 base, there was a span of 4 bases. The CDR3 contains 12 residues. CDR3 nucleotides: TGCAGCGTTGAACCCGGCACAGATACGCAGTATTTT. Amino acids: CSVEPGTDTQYF.

This clonotype was counted ten times or more. As DNA, the CDR3 is TGTGCCAGCAGTGCCTTTCAAGAGACCCAGTACTTC. Protein sequence: CASSAFQETQYF. The V call is TRBV2, the J call TRBJ2-5; no clear D. This CDR3 is built from 12 residues. V was clipped by 4 bases and J by 2 bases, with 5 bases between them. The germline V gene has CDR1 SNHLY and CDR2 FYNNEI.

This clonotype occurred a few times. This sequence joins TRBV12-3 or TRBV12-4 and TRBJ1-6; tentatively, D is TRBD1 (5 bases). CDR3 length: 14 amino acids. V lost 3 bases and J 9 bases, leaving 12 bases between the germline ends. The CDR3 DNA is TGTGCCAGCAGTTTCGGGCAGGGCGCTTCACCCCTCCACTTT. Translation gives CASSFGQGASPLHF.

This clonotype was seen at least ten times. The V call is TRBV6-2 or TRBV6-3, the J call TRBJ2-1, with 12 bases aligning to TRBD1. V lost 5 bases to trimming and J lost 8 bases; unmatched junction nucleotides: 7. The V gene's germline CDR1 is MNHEY and CDR2 SVGEGT. The CDR3 is 15 amino acids. As DNA, the CDR3 is TGTGCCAGCAGTAACCCGGGACAGGGGGCCTATGAGCAGTTCTTC. Its translation is CASSNPGQGAYEQFF.

J is TRBJ2-7 and V is TRBV11-2, with D possibly being TRBD1 or TRBD2 (5 bases each). Trimming left V 0 bases short and J 4 bases short, with 10 bases between. Germline-derived CDR1 and CDR2 are SGHAT and FQNNGV. The CDR3 length is 14 residues. CDR3 in amino acids: CASSLERDDYEQYF. The CDR3 region has the DNA TGTGCCAGCAGCTTAGAACGGGACGATTACGAGCAGTACTTC.

This clonotype has a count of ten or more. V gene TRBV28 combines with J gene TRBJ2-4, with 7 bases lining up with TRBD1. This CDR3 contains 18 residues. With 6 bases clipped from V and 0 bases from J, the junction kept 14 bases outside the gene matches. Germline V gene sequence: CDR1 MDHEN, CDR2 SYDVKM. The CDR3 spells CASSSIKGQQLAKNIQYF. CDR3 DNA sequence: TGTGCCAGCAGCTCCATCAAGGGACAGCAACTAGCCAAAAACATTCAGTACTTC.

This clonotype was observed a handful of times. The chain carries TRBV4-2 and TRBJ1-3; 9 bases agree with TRBD1. The CDR3 consists of 15 residues. CDR1 LGHNA and CDR2 YNFKEQ come from the germline V gene. Losses at the gene ends were 0 bases for V and 11 bases for J; bases not matched to a gene: 8. The CDR3 reads CASSQDEDRGMAIYF. The CDR3 nucleotides are TGTGCCAGCAGCCAAGATGAGGACAGGGGTATGGCCATATATTTT.

Only a few counts were recorded for this clonotype. V usage is TRBV9 and J usage is TRBJ2-3, with a tentative D call TRBD2 (5 bases). The germline V and J ends were trimmed by 3 bases and 3 bases, with 14 bases remaining between them. CDR1 SGDLS and CDR2 YYNGEE come from the germline V gene. The CDR3 runs 15 residues. The CDR3 sequence: CASSAMGTRTDTQYF. The CDR3 DNA sequence: TGTGCCAGCAGCGCAATGGGAACTAGGACAGATACGCAGTATTTT.

This clonotype showed up many times. This chain links TRBV24-1 with TRBJ2-3; 7 bases are shared with TRBD2. V dropped 5 bases and J dropped 5; count of bases not matched to a gene: 15. Germline V gives CDR1 KGHDR, CDR2 SFDVKD. The CDR3 consists of 17 residues. The CDR3 region is CATSVNEAGSRGDTQYF. CDR3 in DNA: TGTGCCACCAGTGTCAATGAAGCGGGGAGTCGAGGAGATACGCAGTATTTT.

Ten or more counts support this clonotype. The V gene is TRBV5-1, the J gene TRBJ2-3, with 7 nucleotides matching TRBD2. With 7 bases clipped from V and 3 bases from J, the junction kept 11 bases outside the gene matches. Germline V CDR1 and CDR2: SGHRS, YFSETQ. This CDR3 spans 15 amino acids. DNA of the CDR3: TGCGCCAGCTACGGCTCGGCGGGAGTTACAGATACGCAGTATTTT. Translation gives CASYGSAGVTDTQYF.

The V gene is TRBV5-6, the J gene TRBJ1-5; D is unclear. Trimming cost V 4 bases and J 3 bases, with 14 bases left between them. Germline V gives CDR1 SGHDT, CDR2 YYEEEE. This CDR3 region has 15 residues. CDR3 sequence reads: CASSGQADYNQPQHF. The DNA for the CDR3 is TGTGCCAGCAGCGGGCAGGCGGACTACAATCAGCCCCAGCATTTT.

About this clonotype: The junction differs from germline at one of its ends, possibly a read error. The chain is built from TRBV20-1 and TRBJ2-5, with 12 bases aligning to TRBD1. Germline loops: CDR1 DFQATT, CDR2 SNEGSKA (reference sequence). CDR3 length equals 16 residues. The DNA for the CDR3 is TGCTGTGCTAGAGTTGGGACAGGGGGCGCATCAGAGACCCAGTACTTC. Protein product: CCARVGTGGASETQYF.

This clonotype was picked up a small number of times. The V gene is TRBV5-1, the J gene TRBJ2-1, with D possibly being TRBD2 (6 bases). Germline V gene sequence: CDR1 SGHRS, CDR2 YFSETQ. CDR3 size: 16 residues. The V gene lost 2 bases and the J gene lost 7 bases, with 19 bases spanning the gap. This chain's CDR3 is CASSFGFRGMKNEQFF. The DNA of the CDR3 is TGCGCCAGCAGCTTCGGATTTCGCGGGATGAAAAATGAGCAGTTCTTC.

This clonotype came up a few times. This chain links TRBV9 with TRBJ2-7, with D unclear. V was clipped by 0 bases and J by 2 bases, with 12 bases between them. The CDR3 is 15 residues long. Looked up from germline, CDR1 is SGDLS and CDR2 is YYNGEE. CDR3 nucleotides: TGTGCCAGCAGCGTAGGAGTAGACAAAGCCTACGAGCAGTACTTC. Its protein product is CASSVGVDKAYEQYF.

The chain combines TRBV7-9 with TRBJ1-1; tentative D call: TRBD1 (5 bases). Trimming took off 1 base at V and 6 bases at J, with 18 bases between the two ends. The CDR3 extends over 16 amino acids. CDR1 SEHNR and CDR2 FQNEAQ come from the germline V gene (reference sequence). CDR3 sequence reads: CASSLVRGIGAAEAFF. In nucleotides, the CDR3 is TGTGCCAGCAGCTTAGTGCGGGGTATTGGGGCGGCTGAAGCTTTCTTT.

This clonotype was recorded many times. The rearrangement links TRBV7-9 to TRBJ2-2, with 14 bases matching TRBD2. The CDR3 loop spans 16 amino acids. The trim removed 7 bases at V and 4 bases at J, leaving 5 bases unmatched. Germline V CDR1 and CDR2: SEHNR, FQNEAQ (reference sequence). CDR3 coding DNA: TGTGCCAGCACCGGGACTAGCGGGAGTAGCACCGGGGAGCTGTTTTTT. Its protein product is CASTGTSGSSTGELFF.

This clonotype was picked up many times. The V and J genes are TRBV12-3 or TRBV12-4 and TRBJ2-1, with 11 bases fitting TRBD2. The CDR3 has 15 amino acids. V was pared by 7 bases and J by 7 bases, with 9 bases of the junction left unmatched. DNA for the CDR3: TGTGCCAGCACCACTACTAGCGGGAGTTGGAATGAGCAGTTCTTC. Translated: CASTTTSGSWNEQFF.